This record covers a single T cell receptor beta chain. The antigen it recognizes is unknown. No much larger clonotype is one base removed from it; base qualities were not supplied. Including cysteine and phenylalanine, the CDR3 has 15 amino acids. The DNA shown is the 45-base CDR3, in frame from base 1. V lost 0 bases and J lost 5 bases; the stretch between them is 13 bases long. CDR1 and CDR2 (MNHNY, SVGAGI) derive from the germline V gene (reference sequence). Library construction relied on the immunoSEQ multiplex PCR assay. The immuneACCESS repertoire file appears here via TCRdb, limited to in-frame rearrangements. These files lack a portion of the clones; in checked studies, under half of the deficit traces to unresolved V genes, and the cause of the others is not known. The sample table holds 150,000 to 200,000 clones, of which around 90% were seen once. About 1.4% of the sample comes from the top ten.

These data come from a study of control samples from healthy donors and cancer patients (dated by TCRdb to the early 2020s). The clonotype was recovered from a man aged 25 to 40 in good health. The sample consisted of blood. The rearrangement joined TRBV6-6 to TRBJ1-1; a tentative D match to TRBD1 spans 5 bases. The DNA is as follows: TGTGCCAGCAGTTACTCGAGGTCCGCAGGGACTGAAGCTTTCTTT. This gives the protein CASSYSRSAGTEAFF.